What follows are 5 T cell receptor beta chains derived from one specimen sequenced in a study of blood T cell repertoires in COVID-19. Libraries were prepared by immunoSEQ multiplex PCR; TCRdb keeps only in-frame clonotypes and omits some of them. The sample lists 200,000 to 250,000 clones; approximately 80% were seen once. Sequenced material: peripheral blood. The receptor source for this set is a woman aged 55-69 years who had recovered from COVID-19.

V and J are TRBV7-9 and TRBJ1-2; 12 nucleotides line up with TRBD1. The CDR3 is 14 amino acids. Germline V gives CDR1 SEHNR, CDR2 FQNEAQ (reference sequence). Trimming at V came to 3 bases and at J to 7 bases, leaving 3 bases not matched to a gene. CDR3: CASSLGQGASGYTF. The CDR3 region has the DNA TGTGCCAGCAGCTTGGGACAGGGGGCTTCTGGCTACACCTTC.

The gene calls are TRBV7-2 and TRBJ2-1; D unresolved. V shed 5 bases and J shed 0 bases, with 8 bases lying between them. The CDR3 has 14 residues. Germline CDR1 is SGHTA and CDR2 is FQGNSA. The CDR3 sequence: CASSPRVSYNEQFF. Written as DNA, the CDR3 is TGTGCCAGCAGCCCACGGGTCTCCTACAATGAGCAGTTCTTC.

This sequence joins TRBV19 and TRBJ2-2, with D uncertain. Germline V gives CDR1 LNHDA, CDR2 SQIVND (reference sequence). V lost 4 bases and J 4 bases, leaving 13 bases between the germline ends. CDR3 length: 15 amino acids. The CDR3 DNA reads as TGTGCCAGTAGTACCTGGGCCGCTTCCACCGGGGAGCTGTTTTTT. Protein: CASSTWAASTGELFF.

This rearrangement joins TRBV19 to TRBJ1-4, with 9 bases matching TRBD1. The trim removed 5 bases at V and 6 bases at J, leaving 4 bases unmatched. The CDR3 runs 14 residues. Germline CDR1 reads LNHDA; CDR2 reads SQIVND (reference sequence). The CDR3 sequence is CASSEQGAYEKLFF. The CDR3 nucleotides read TGTGCCAGTAGTGAACAGGGGGCATATGAAAAACTGTTTTTT.

The chain recombines TRBV4-2 with TRBJ2-1, with 13 bases aligning to TRBD2. The CDR3 sequence is 16 residues long. Trimming took 4 bases from V and 3 from J; bases not matched to a gene: 3. CDR1 and CDR2 from the germline V gene are LGHNA and YNFKEQ. In DNA form, the CDR3 reads TGTGCCAGCAGCCTGGGACTAGCGGGGAACTACAATGAGCAGTTCTTC. Amino acid sequence: CASSLGLAGNYNEQFF.